The 13 T cell receptor beta chains below were found in one sample sequenced in a study of cytomegalovirus exposure and HLA in healthy donors. With 60 Vbeta and 13 Jbeta primers, the PCR was carried out. TCRdb keeps only in-frame clones here, not all; method: immunoSEQ multiplex PCR. The table lists approximately 100,000 clones, around 79% of them singletons, with 1.5% to 2% in the top ten. The sample comprised PBMCs. All receptors come from a woman aged 40 to 55 in good health and CMV-seronegative.

This chain's CDR3 is CSVTKWLAADTQYF. The DNA for the CDR3 is TGCAGCGTAACCAAATGGCTAGCGGCAGATACGCAGTATTTT. V usage is TRBV29-1 and J usage is TRBJ2-3; 7 nucleotides line up with TRBD2. Germline V gene sequence: CDR1 SQVTM, CDR2 ANQGSEA. V lost 6 bases, J lost 4 bases, and 10 bases stayed unmatched. This CDR3 region has 14 residues.

This clone was observed once. The V call is TRBV6-5, the J call TRBJ2-7; possibly TRBD1 for D (5 bases). Trimming removed 7 bases at V and 3 bases at J, with 10 bases between. Per the germline V gene, CDR1 is MNHEY and CDR2 is SVGAGI. The CDR3 has 12 amino acids. The CDR3, as DNA: TGTGCCAGCATGTCAGGGCTCTACGAGCAGTACTTC. This encodes CASMSGLYEQYF.

The rearrangement links TRBV7-3 to TRBJ2-2; 9 positions match TRBD1. Germline loops: CDR1 SGHTA, CDR2 FQGTGA. This CDR3 comprises 17 residues. The ends lost 3 bases at V and 6 bases at J; junction bases unmatched: 11. The CDR3 DNA reads as TGTGCCAGCAGCTTGGGCACCGGGACAGGGATTGCCGGGGAGCTGTTTTTT. Translated, it gives CASSLGTGTGIAGELFF. The full variable domain, completed using reference TRBV7-3 and TRBJ2-2, is GAGVSQTPSNKVTEKGKYVELRCDPISGHTALYWYRQSLGQGPEFLIYFQGTGAADDSGLPNDRFFAVRPEGSVSTLKIQRTERGDSAVYLCASSLGTGTGIAGELFFGEGSRLTVL.

This clone appeared a few times. The V call is TRBV6-5, the J call TRBJ2-3, with D unresolved. Germline values: CDR1 MNHEY, CDR2 SVGAGI. The CDR3 length is 13 residues. Trimming stripped 4 bases from V and 3 bases from J, with 8 bases between. The CDR3, as DNA: TGTGCCAGCAGTTTAGACGGGACAGATACGCAGTATTTT. Amino acid sequence: CASSLDGTDTQYF.

The rearrangement uses TRBV19 and TRBJ1-1; 12 bases agree with TRBD1. The V gene's germline CDR1 is LNHDA and CDR2 SQIVND (reference sequence). V lost 6 bases, J lost 5 bases, and 4 bases stayed unmatched. The length of the CDR3 is 14 residues. This CDR3 reads CASSGTGGSTEAFF. CDR3 DNA: TGTGCCAGTAGCGGGACAGGGGGCTCTACTGAAGCTTTCTTT.

The chain is built from TRBV30 and TRBJ1-4; tentative D call: TRBD1 (6 bases). In germline, CDR1 is GTSNPN, CDR2 SVGIG (reference sequence). This CDR3 has 15 amino acids. V was clipped by 5 bases and J by 4 bases, with 17 bases between them. CDR3 in amino acids: CAWAGIGGGNEKLFF. The CDR3 DNA follows: TGTGCCTGGGCCGGGATAGGGGGTGGTAATGAAAAACTGTTTTTT.

Comments on this clone: Relative to the germline gene, one junction end is altered; a read error may explain this. This chain joins TRBV7-9 and TRBJ2-7; tentative D call: TRBD1 (5 bases). Germline V gives CDR1 SEHNR, CDR2 FQNEAQ (reference sequence). The CDR3 length is 16 residues. The CDR3 loop is CSSSSSRGLLTYEQYF. CDR3 bases: TGTTCCAGCAGCTCGTCAAGGGGTCTTCTCACCTACGAGCAGTACTTC. The whole variable domain, filled in from reference TRBV7-9 and TRBJ2-7, reads DTGVSQNPRHKITKRGQNVTFRCDPISEHNRLYWYRQTLGQGPEFLTYFQNEAQLEKSRLLSDRFSAERPKGSFSTLEIQRTEQGDSAMYLCSSSSSRGLLTYEQYFGPGTRLTVT.

This rearrangement joins TRBV7-9 to TRBJ2-5; D uncertain. The J call may be mistaken, given a closer DNA end match to TRBJ2-7. The length of the CDR3 is 10 residues. CDR1 is SEHNR and CDR2 is FQNEAQ in the germline V gene (reference sequence). The chain's CDR3 is CASLPYEQYF. CDR3 DNA sequence: TGTGCCAGCCTTCCCTACGAGCAGTACTTC.

The genes are TRBV12-5 and TRBJ2-5; 7 bases align to TRBD1. V dropped 1 base and J dropped 5; count of bases not matched to a gene: 7. The V gene's germline CDR1 is LGHNT and CDR2 FRNRAP. The CDR3 covers 15 residues. The CDR3 reads CASGLGSTGIETQYF. DNA for the CDR3: TGTGCTAGTGGTTTGGGCTCGACAGGGATTGAGACCCAGTACTTC.

The chain employs TRBV7-2 and TRBJ2-7; tentatively, D is TRBD2 (6 bases). Per germline, CDR1 SGHTA and CDR2 FQGNSA. The germline V and J ends were trimmed by 1 base and 3 bases, with 13 bases remaining between them. The CDR3 consists of 15 residues. CDR3 coding DNA: TGTGCCAGCAGCTTAGGTTGGGGAGGTTACTACGAGCAGTACTTC. Translating gives CASSLGWGGYYEQYF.

This clone has only one observation. This chain connects TRBV7-8 to TRBJ1-6; D not certain. The CDR3 totals 16 residues. V lost 0 bases and J lost 8, with 14 bases in between. Germline CDR1 SGHVS, CDR2 FQNEAQ. DNA of the CDR3: TGTGCCAGCAGCTTAGCCGGGAGTCCTTGGGATTCACCCCTCCACTTT. Residues: CASSLAGSPWDSPLHF.

V gene TRBV5-1 combines with J gene TRBJ2-7, with a possible D match to TRBD2 (6 bases). The CDR3 contains 15 residues. The germline V and J ends were trimmed by 0 bases and 2 bases, with 12 bases remaining between them. Looked up from germline, CDR1 is SGHRS and CDR2 is YFSETQ. The CDR3 DNA is TGCGCCAGCAGCTTGGTTTCGGGAGAGACCTACGAGCAGTACTTC. Protein product: CASSLVSGETYEQYF.

V usage is TRBV21-1 and J usage is TRBJ1-2; TRBD1 was called by the table and not checked on the DNA. TRBV21-1 is a recognized pseudogene. The CDR3 has 15 amino acids. The CDR3 reads CASSGTGLRNYGYTF. The CDR3 DNA sequence: TGTGCCAGCAGCGGCACAGGGTTGCGGAACTATGGCTACACCTTC.